This T cell receptor (beta chain) was recovered during a study of cytomegalovirus exposure and HLA in healthy donors. The CDR3 spans 15 residues. Trimming shortened V by 3 bases and J by 8 bases, and 19 bases separated the two germline ends. The germline gives CDR1 SNHLY, CDR2 FYNNEI. The PCR contained 60 Vbeta and 13 Jbeta primers. This table comes from immunoSEQ multiplex PCR, and its TCRdb copy is limited to in-frame clones, with some not included. The repertoire holds about 190,000 clones, around 87% seen once, with 1.5% to 2% in the top ten. The gene calls are TRBV2 and TRBJ1-2, with D tentatively TRBD1 (5 bases). This clonotype was obtained from a woman in her late teens or twenties in good health and CMV-seronegative. The material sequenced was PBMCs. The CDR3: CASSEGQGEVGGYTF. Written as DNA, the CDR3 is TGTGCCAGCAGTGAGGGGCAGGGCGAGGTAGGAGGCTACACCTTC. Using reference TRBV2 and TRBJ1-2 for the parts outside the CDR3, the full variable domain is EPEVTQTPSHQVTQMGQEVILRCVPISNHLYFYWYRQILGQKVEFLVSFYNNEISEKSEIFDDQFSVERPDGSNFTLKIRSTKLEDSAMYFCASSEGQGEVGGYTFGSGTRLTVV.